The 16 T cell receptor beta chains reported below all come from one sample, sequenced in a study of shared clonotypes between healthy human individuals. Profiled with immunoSEQ multiplex PCR; TCRdb holds only in-frame clones, not every one. The sample yields some 2,500,000 clones, 93% seen once. Material for sequencing was naive CD4+ T cells from PBMCs. The subset was: CD45RA+ positively selected. The receptors derive from a man between 18 and 35 years old in good health. Some clones in this sample may be carry-over from other donors' samples.

The V gene is TRBV7-8, the J gene TRBJ1-5, with 8 nucleotides matching TRBD1. Trimming removed 0 bases from V and 7 bases from J; junction bases left unmatched: 5. CDR1 SGHVS and CDR2 FQNEAQ come from the germline V gene. The CDR3 is made up of 15 amino acids. DNA of the CDR3: TGTGCCAGCAGCTTAGCCAGGGGGCAAAAACAGCCCCAGCATTTT. It is translated as CASSLARGQKQPQHF.

As to this clone: Different DNA sequences within this sample yield the same CDR3. The chain's CDR3 is CASSLDTYNEQFF. The CDR3 region has the DNA TGCGCCAGCAGCTTGGATACCTACAATGAGCAGTTCTTC. This rearrangement joins TRBV5-1 to TRBJ2-1; D remains unclear. The CDR3 contains 13 residues. The V end was cut by 0 bases, the J end by 2 bases, with 3 bases between. Germline CDR1 and CDR2: SGHRS and YFSETQ.

The V call is TRBV7-2, the J call TRBJ2-5, with 7 bases aligning to TRBD2. Germline loops: CDR1 SGHTA, CDR2 FQGNSA. This CDR3 contains 15 residues. The V and J ends lost 1 base and 5 bases, in that order; junction bases with no gene match: 7. CDR3 coding DNA: TGTGCCAGCAGCTTAGTGGCGGGAGAGGGGGAGACCCAGTACTTC. This sequence encodes CASSLVAGEGETQYF.

This clone has more than one count but fewer than ten. V is TRBV19 and J is TRBJ1-1; the D gene is possibly TRBD1 (5 bases). Trimming took 8 bases from V and 10 from J, leaving 17 bases between them. The CDR3 totals 12 residues. The germline V gene has CDR1 LNHDA and CDR2 SQIVND (reference sequence). CDR3: CASAPVRGAAFF. As DNA, the CDR3 is TGTGCCAGTGCCCCCGTACGGGGCGCAGCTTTCTTT.

The chain joins TRBV6-5 to TRBJ1-5; TRBD1 matches 8 bases. This CDR3 is built from 14 residues. Germline loops: CDR1 MNHEY, CDR2 SVGAGI. V lost 5 bases and J lost 0; bases outside the gene matches: 0. CDR3 DNA sequence: TGTGCCAGCAGTGGACAGGGTAGCAATCAGCCCCAGCATTTT. Amino acid sequence: CASSGQGSNQPQHF.

J is TRBJ1-6 and V is TRBV7-9, with D hard to call. V dropped 1 base and J dropped 7 bases, with 5 bases sitting between them. CDR3 size: 13 residues. Germline-derived CDR1 and CDR2 are SEHNR and FQNEAQ (reference sequence). The CDR3 nucleotides are TGTGCCAGCAGCTTAGTGGGGAATTCACCCCTCCACTTT. Its protein product is CASSLVGNSPLHF.

The chain couples TRBV7-2 to TRBJ2-7; perhaps D is TRBD1 or TRBD2 (5 bases each). The CDR3 covers 15 residues. Germline-derived CDR1 and CDR2 are SGHTA and FQGNSA. The V end was cut by 5 bases, the J end by 0 bases, with 14 bases between. CDR3 bases: TGTGCCAGCAGCCTATACGGGACGTACTCCTACGAGCAGTACTTC. The encoded protein is CASSLYGTYSYEQYF. The whole variable domain, remainder taken from reference TRBV7-2 and TRBJ2-7, is GAGVSQSPSNKVTEKGKDVELRCDPISGHTALYWYRQSLGQGLEFLIYFQGNSAPDKSGLPSDRFSAERTGGSVSTLTIQRTQQEDSAVYLCASSLYGTYSYEQYFGPGTRLTVT.

This clone was counted once. Other DNA sequences from this sample encode an identical CDR3 as well. The chain joins TRBV18 to TRBJ2-1, with 13 nucleotides matching TRBD2. CDR1 is KGHSH and CDR2 is LQKENI in the germline V gene. Unmatched junction bases numbered 0, after V lost 2 bases and J lost 5 bases. The CDR3 totals 15 residues. The CDR3 sequence: CASSPGTSGDNEQFF. CDR3 in DNA: TGTGCCAGCTCACCAGGGACTAGCGGGGACAATGAGCAGTTCTTC.

The V call is TRBV11-2, the J call TRBJ2-1; D gene ambiguous. With 5 bases removed from V and 8 bases from J, the gap between germline ends came to 16 bases. Germline CDR1 and CDR2: SGHAT and FQNNGV. This CDR3 is 14 amino acids long. The chain's CDR3 is CASSTRYYSHEQFF. CDR3 sequence (DNA): TGTGCCAGCAGCACCCGATATTACAGCCATGAGCAGTTCTTC. The full variable domain, completed using reference TRBV11-2 and TRBJ2-1, is EAGVAQSPRYKIIEKRQSVAFWCNPISGHATLYWYQQILGQGPKLLIQFQNNGVVDDSQLPKDRFSAERLKGVDSTLKIQPAKLEDSAVYLCASSTRYYSHEQFFGPGTRLTVL.

The rearrangement uses TRBV27 and TRBJ2-6, with D perhaps being TRBD1 or TRBD2 (5 bases each). With 5 bases removed from V and 0 bases from J, the gap between germline ends came to 17 bases. The germline CDR1 and CDR2 sequences are MNHEY and SMNVEV (reference sequence). The CDR3 length is 18 residues. CDR3: CASSDWVRGFSGANVLTF. Written as DNA, the CDR3 is TGTGCCAGCAGTGATTGGGTGAGGGGATTCTCTGGGGCCAACGTCCTGACTTTC.

The V and J genes are TRBV6-4 and TRBJ2-3; the D gene could be TRBD1 or TRBD2 (6 bases each). CDR3 length equals 15 residues. Germline V CDR1 and CDR2: MRHNA, SNTAGT. The V and J ends lost 2 bases and 0 bases respectively, with 9 bases between them. In DNA form, the CDR3 reads TGTGCCAGCAGTGACAGGGGGGTTAGCACAGATACGCAGTATTTT. Encoded protein: CASSDRGVSTDTQYF.

The chain uses TRBV2 and TRBJ2-3; 12 positions match TRBD2. CDR1 and CDR2 from the germline V gene are SNHLY and FYNNEI. J lost 4 bases, V lost 10 bases, and 12 bases had no gene match. The CDR3 covers 16 residues. CDR3 in amino acids: CATVLGLAGPSDTQYF. The CDR3 DNA sequence: TGTGCCACCGTCTTGGGACTAGCGGGCCCCTCAGATACGCAGTATTTT.

The chain employs TRBV5-1 and TRBJ2-3; TRBD2 agrees at 10 bases. Germline-derived CDR1 and CDR2 are SGHRS and YFSETQ. The V gene end was trimmed by 2 bases and the J gene end by 4 bases; junction bases not matched to a gene: 7. The CDR3 sequence is 16 residues long. CDR3 nucleotide sequence: TGCGCCAGCAGCTTAGGTGCTAGCGGGAGCGCAGATACGCAGTATTTT. Amino acid sequence: CASSLGASGSADTQYF.

In regard to this clone: Other DNA sequences from this sample encode an identical CDR3 as well. This chain's CDR3 is CASSSPGAGNTIYF. CDR3 nucleotides: TGTGCCAGCAGTTCCCCCGGGGCTGGAAACACCATATATTTT. V gene TRBV28 combines with J gene TRBJ1-3; unclear D gene. The CDR3 extends over 14 amino acids. Trimming took off 4 bases at V and 2 bases at J, with 9 bases between the two ends. Germline V lookup: CDR1 MDHEN, CDR2 SYDVKM.

This clone was recorded once. The rearrangement links TRBV19 to TRBJ2-3; perhaps TRBD1 as D (6 bases). The CDR3 has 16 amino acids. Germline lookup yields CDR1 LNHDA and CDR2 SQIVND (reference sequence). V was clipped by 3 bases and J by 6 bases, with 19 bases between them. CDR3 sequence: CASSIVRTARLDTQYF. CDR3 in DNA: TGTGCCAGTAGTATCGTTAGGACAGCCCGACTTGATACGCAGTATTTT.

The chain has TRBV9 and TRBJ1-1; the D gene is possibly TRBD1 (5 bases). The V and J ends lost 0 bases and 0 bases respectively, with 12 bases between them. Germline CDR1 reads SGDLS; CDR2 reads YYNGEE. The CDR3 spans 16 residues. The CDR3 sequence: CASSVAPRGLNTEAFF. CDR3 sequence (DNA): TGTGCCAGCAGCGTAGCCCCCCGGGGACTGAACACTGAAGCTTTCTTT.